This T cell receptor beta chain came from a study of CD4 T cells in relation to SARS-CoV-2 and coronaviruses. Trimming cost V 2 bases and J 7 bases, with 14 bases left between them. Germline CDR1 and CDR2: SGHTA and FQGNSA. This CDR3 has 14 residues. Libraries were prepared by immunoSEQ multiplex PCR; TCRdb keeps only in-frame clonotypes and omits some of them. The sample yields about 31,000 clones, around three quarters seen once. Note on this clone: As yet, its antigen is unknown.

V is TRBV7-2 and J is TRBJ1-2; D is possibly TRBD1 (6 bases). The sequenced sample was memory CD4+ T cells from PBMCs, cultured in vitro. The clonotype comes from an adult with COVID-19. The CDR3 DNA follows: TGTGCCAGCAGCTTACTACAGGGCGTAGGTGGCTACACCTTC. Translated, it gives CASSLLQGVGGYTF.